Listed below are T cell receptor beta chains from one sample, sequenced in a study of blood T cells in healthy people across ages. Using its own MiXCR run on the 5' RACE reads, TCRdb lists one record per CDR3 protein. The data show fewer than 1.5 million distinct CDR3 sequences, 35% to 45% seen once. The sample was blood. The receptors originated from a woman between 18 and 29 years old in good health. Both conserved end residues are part of each CDR3. The D gene is left open where the match is weak. Only some rows state a clone size, as once, few, many or a class for expanded clones.

V gene	J gene	clone size	D gene	CDR3 DNA	CDR3 protein
TRBV4-1	TRBJ2-1	few	TRBD1	TGCGCCAGCAGCCAGCACACACGGACAGGGTCTGGGAATGAGCAGTTCTTC	CASSQHTRTGSGNEQFF
TRBV6-5	TRBJ2-3	NA	NA	TGTGCCAGCAGTCACAGGGCAGGGTCAGGCACCCAGACCACAGATACGCAGTATTTT	CASSHRAGSGTQTTDTQYF
TRBV6-1	TRBJ2-7	NA	TRBD1	TGTGCCAGCAGTGTCACAGGGGGATTCACCTACGAGCAGTACTTC	CASSVTGGFTYEQYF
TRBV4-1	TRBJ2-4	NA	TRBD1	TGCGCCAGCAGCGCATTCCCGGGACAGGGTCGAAACATTCAGTACTTC	CASSAFPGQGRNIQYF
TRBV28	TRBJ1-2	NA	TRBD1	TGTGCCAGCTTACCCAACGCAGGGGGCTATGGCTACACCTTC	CASLPNAGGYGYTF
TRBV6-2/TRBV6-3	TRBJ2-3	NA	NA	TGTGCCAACAGTTACCCACCGAAGGCGCAGTATTTT	CANSYPPKAQYF
TRBV7-8	TRBJ2-1	few	NA	TGTGCCAGCAGCTTAGGGGGCGCCATTAATGAGCAGTTCTTC	CASSLGGAINEQFF
TRBV7-2	TRBJ2-7	NA	TRBD2	TGTGCCAGTAGTCTGAAGCGGGATTATTCCGAGCAGTACTTC	CASSLKRDYSEQYF
TRBV3-1	TRBJ1-2	few	NA	TGTGCCAGCAGCCGAACCGCGGGGGCGAGTAACTATGGCTACACCTTC	CASSRTAGASNYGYTF
TRBV6-5	TRBJ2-1	few	TRBD2	TGTGCCAGCAGCTACTTAGCGGGGGGCCTATACAATGAGCAGTTCTTC	CASSYLAGGLYNEQFF
TRBV27	TRBJ2-6	once	NA	TGTGCCAGCAGTTTAGCTGACGCTGGGGCCAACGTCCTGACTTTC	CASSLADAGANVLTF
TRBV20-1	TRBJ2-5	NA	NA	TGCAGTGCTAGAGGGGGAGTCGCCGAAGAGACCCAGTACTTC	CSARGGVAEETQYF
TRBV29-1	TRBJ1-2	few	NA	TGCAGCGTTGGGGCAAGACAGAATGCGGGCTACACCTTC	CSVGARQNAGYTF
TRBV2	TRBJ2-1	NA	NA	TGTGCCAGCCGGACACCACAAGAGACCCAGTTCTTC	CASRTPQETQFF
TRBV30	TRBJ1-5	NA	NA	TGTGCCTGGAGTATCCAGGGTGATCAGCCCCAGCATTTT	CAWSIQGDQPQHF
TRBV6-5	TRBJ2-7	NA	TRBD2	TGTGCCAGCAGTTCGTCACTAGCGGGGTGGTCCTACGAGCAGTACTTC	CASSSSLAGWSYEQYF
TRBV20-1	TRBJ2-1	NA	NA	TGCAGTGCTTCAGACATTCCCAATGAGCAGTTCTTC	CSASDIPNEQFF
TRBV5-5	TRBJ2-7	NA	NA	TGTGCCAGCAGCCCGAGAGGAGGGGACTCCTACGAGCAGTACTTC	CASSPRGGDSYEQYF
TRBV10-3	TRBJ2-7	few	NA	TGTGCCATCGGACAGACCTCCTACGAGCAGTACTTC	CAIGQTSYEQYF
TRBV30	TRBJ2-3	NA	NA	TGTGCCTGGAGTGGGATAACCAGCACAGATACGCAGTATTTT	CAWSGITSTDTQYF
TRBV18	TRBJ2-4	NA	NA	TGTGCCAGCTCACCAACACAGATGAGGACTATTCAGTACTTC	CASSPTQMRTIQYF
TRBV2	TRBJ2-2	NA	TRBD1	TGTGCCAGCCTTAGACAGGGGAACACCGGGGAGCTGTTTTTT	CASLRQGNTGELFF
TRBV25-1	TRBJ1-1	NA	NA	TGTGCCAGCAGTGAATTAAGGGCAGGGAACACTGAAGCTTTCTTT	CASSELRAGNTEAFF
TRBV5-1	TRBJ1-2	NA	TRBD1	TGCGCCAGCAGCCTACCAGGGGGCCAGGGTGAGGGCTACACCTTC	CASSLPGGQGEGYTF
TRBV2	TRBJ1-1	few	NA	TGTGCCAGCAGACGAAGGGGTATCGGGATCAACACTGAAGCTTTCTTT	CASRRRGIGINTEAFF
TRBV5-5	TRBJ2-4	few	NA	TGTGCCAGCAGCTTGGAGACACGGCGGTACTTC	CASSLETRRYF
TRBV21-1	TRBJ2-7	few	NA	TGTGCCAGCAGCAAAGCGCTCCAGAGACAGGGGGCAGTCGAGCAGTACTTC	CASSKALQRQGAVEQYF
TRBV4-1	TRBJ2-7	few	NA	TGCGCCAGCAGCCAAGGGAGTGATGGATCCCCCTACGAGCAGTACTTC	CASSQGSDGSPYEQYF
TRBV10-3	TRBJ2-3	NA	NA	TGTGCCCTGGACCCTAACCTTACAGATACGCAGTATTTT	CALDPNLTDTQYF
TRBV5-1	TRBJ2-7	NA	TRBD1	TGCGCCAGCAGCGCGAAGACAGGGGTGGACTCCTACGAGCAGTACTTC	CASSAKTGVDSYEQYF
TRBV5-1	TRBJ2-1	few	NA	TGCGCCAGCAGCTCGAACGCAGGGAGCTCCTACAATGAGCAGTTCTTC	CASSSNAGSSYNEQFF
TRBV7-9	TRBJ2-4	NA	NA	TGTGCCAGTTACTCTGCGGGGACAGCACTGTACTTC	CASYSAGTALYF
TRBV29-1	TRBJ2-7	few	NA	TGCAGCGTTGAAGAATTCCGAGCCAACTCCTACAATGAGCAGTACTTC	CSVEEFRANSYNEQYF
TRBV20-1	TRBJ2-7	NA	NA	TGCAGTGCTAGAGGGGGTTGGGCGAATCACTACAATGAGCAGTACTTC	CSARGGWANHYNEQYF
TRBV18	TRBJ1-2	NA	NA	TGTGCCAGCTCACCAGGGCTGGAGGACTATGGCTACACCTTC	CASSPGLEDYGYTF
TRBV20-1	TRBJ2-1	NA	NA	TGCAGTGCTAGGCGCGCCTACAATGAGCAGTTCTTC	CSARRAYNEQFF
TRBV24-1	TRBJ2-5	few	TRBD1	TGTGCCACCAGTGATCCTGGACAGGGACATGAGACCCAGTACTTC	CATSDPGQGHETQYF
TRBV10-3	TRBJ2-7	NA	TRBD1	TGTGCCATCAGTGAGGGACAGGTCTTGCCTACCTACGAGCAGTACTTC	CAISEGQVLPTYEQYF
TRBV5-1	TRBJ2-3	NA	TRBD2	TGCGCCAGCAGCGAGGACACTAGCGGGGGGGCCGGAGATACGCAGTATTTT	CASSEDTSGGAGDTQYF
TRBV7-9	TRBJ2-3	NA	TRBD1	TGTGCCAGCAGCTTGGGACAGGGCATCACAGATACGCAGTATTTT	CASSLGQGITDTQYF
TRBV29-1	TRBJ1-3	NA	NA	TGCAGCGTTGAAAAGATGACCTCTGGAAACACCATATATTTT	CSVEKMTSGNTIYF
TRBV25-1	TRBJ1-6	NA	NA	TGTGCCAGCAGCCCCCGATTGGCAGGTCTTGATTCACCCCTCCACTTT	CASSPRLAGLDSPLHF
TRBV5-1	TRBJ1-6	NA	NA	TGCGCCAGCAGCATTCGACAAGGGGAGAGCTCCTATAATTCACCCCTCCACTTT	CASSIRQGESSYNSPLHF